The 13 T cell receptor beta chains reported below all come from one sample, sequenced in a study of T cells after yellow fever vaccination. TCRdb independently ran MiXCR on the 5' RACE reads; one entry per CDR3 protein. Of about 550,000 distinct CDR3 sequences in the sample, less than 20% were seen once. The source material was PBMCs, sampled 15 days after the yellow fever booster vaccination. The receptors shown here come from a man aged 25 to 45 who received the YFV17D yellow fever vaccine.

V gene TRBV27 combines with J gene TRBJ2-1; a possible D gene is TRBD2 (6 bases). Looked up from germline, CDR1 is MNHEY and CDR2 is SMNVEV (reference sequence). V shed 1 base and J shed 0 bases, with 13 bases lying between them. This CDR3 is built from 17 residues. The CDR3 here is CASSLYPSVNSYNEQFF. For the CDR3, the DNA is TGTGCCAGCAGTTTATACCCTAGCGTGAACTCCTACAATGAGCAGTTCTTC.

This chain uses TRBV12-3 or TRBV12-4 with TRBJ1-5; 8 positions match TRBD1. This CDR3 is built from 15 residues. Germline trimming cut 4 bases from V and 5 bases from J; bases unmatched to any gene: 7. CDR3 nucleotide sequence: TGTGCCAGCAGTTCATCCTACAGGGGGGATCAGCCCCAGCATTTT. This encodes CASSSSYRGDQPQHF.

This clonotype was recorded a few times. This chain links TRBV4-3 with TRBJ2-1, with 8 bases that match TRBD1. The length of the CDR3 is 16 residues. V was clipped by 4 bases and J by 2 bases; unmatched bases: 7. Germline CDR1 LGHNA, CDR2 YSLEER. The CDR3 spells CASSLHGDRTYNEQFF. Written as DNA, the CDR3 is TGCGCCAGCAGCCTTCATGGGGACAGGACCTACAATGAGCAGTTCTTC.

This clonotype was seen a handful of times. This chain joins TRBV29-1 and TRBJ2-3; D remains unclear. Germline V lookup: CDR1 SQVTM, CDR2 ANQGSEA. This CDR3 has 12 residues. Trimming shortened V by 6 bases and J by 1 base, and 8 bases separated the two germline ends. CDR3 residues: CSVARRTDTQYF. The DNA for the CDR3 is TGCAGCGTCGCACGCCGCACAGATACGCAGTATTTT.

This clonotype appeared a few times. This sequence joins TRBV5-1 and TRBJ2-1; TRBD1 agrees at 7 bases. Germline V gene sequence: CDR1 SGHRS, CDR2 YFSETQ. The CDR3 extends over 14 amino acids. The V gene end was trimmed by 4 bases and the J gene end by 7 bases; junction bases not matched to a gene: 8. The CDR3 region is CASSLRQGSNEQFF. CDR3 coding DNA: TGCGCCAGCAGCCTGCGACAGGGCTCTAATGAGCAGTTCTTC.

This rearrangement joins TRBV14 to TRBJ1-2; D not resolved. V was pared by 1 base and J by 1 base, with 10 bases between. This CDR3 region has 15 residues. The germline V gene encodes CDR1 SGHDN and CDR2 FVKESK. The CDR3 nucleotides read TGTGCCAGCAGCCAAGGCCCACCCCTTAACTATGGCTACACCTTC. Its protein product is CASSQGPPLNYGYTF.

Comment on this clonotype: This is likely a read error, given that the CDR3 carries no conserved phenylalanine or tryptophan at its end. The chain's CDR3 is CASSLALGLAGGDTQYL. Here the CDR3 DNA reads TGTGCCAGCAGCTTAGCCCTGGGACTAGCGGGAGGGGATACGCAGTATTTA. The chain uses TRBV7-2 and TRBJ2-3, with 16 bases that match TRBD2. Germline-derived CDR1 and CDR2 are SGHTA and FQGNSA. The CDR3 runs 17 residues. The V segment lost 0 bases and the J segment 6 bases; nucleotides outside the gene matches: 3.

This clonotype occurred once. This chain links TRBV7-2 with TRBJ1-1, with D possibly being TRBD1 (5 bases). V was pared by 6 bases and J by 4 bases, with 15 bases between. The CDR3 loop spans 14 amino acids. Germline CDR1 SGHTA, CDR2 FQGNSA. The CDR3 protein is CASSRGGGSTEAFF. CDR3 in DNA: TGTGCCAGCAGTCGGGGGGGGGGGTCCACTGAAGCTTTCTTT.

The rearrangement joins TRBV15 to TRBJ2-6; 12 positions match TRBD2. Trimming took 0 bases from V and 0 from J; bases not matched to a gene: 6. The germline CDR1 and CDR2 sequences are LNHNV and YYDKDF (reference sequence). The CDR3 length is 20 residues. The CDR3 is CATSRDFATSGSSGANVLTF. CDR3 sequence (DNA): TGTGCCACCAGCAGAGATTTTGCGACTAGCGGGAGCTCTGGGGCCAACGTCCTGACTTTC.

CDR3 DNA sequence: TGCAGTGCTAGGGACCGAGTGGGGGCGCCGAACACCGGGGAGCTGTTTTTT. It encodes CSARDRVGAPNTGELFF. The chain uses TRBV20-1 and TRBJ2-2, with D perhaps matching TRBD1 (6 bases). The V and J ends lost 3 bases and 0 bases respectively, with 17 bases between them. The length of the CDR3 is 17 residues. CDR1 is DFQATT, CDR2 SNEGSKA, per germline (reference sequence).

The genes are TRBV7-2 and TRBJ2-5, with D perhaps TRBD1 (6 bases). CDR3 length: 14 residues. With 7 bases removed from V and 5 bases from J, the gap between germline ends came to 17 bases. Germline V lookup: CDR1 SGHTA, CDR2 FQGNSA. CDR3 DNA sequence: TGTGCCAGCAACCCTAACGGACAGCGGGAGACCCAGTACTTC. Translating gives CASNPNGQRETQYF.

This clonotype occurred a few times. The chain couples TRBV6-2 or TRBV6-3 to TRBJ1-1; D remains ambiguous. The CDR3 totals 15 residues. CDR1 MNHEY and CDR2 SVGEGT come from the germline V gene. V lost 6 bases and J 1 base, leaving 15 bases between the germline ends. CDR3 DNA: TGTGCCAGCAGCCCCATTAACAGACCGAACACTGAAGCTTTCTTT. The encoded protein is CASSPINRPNTEAFF.

This clonotype was seen only a few times. The chain carries TRBV7-9 and TRBJ2-1; D is unresolved. The CDR3 is made up of 11 amino acids. V dropped 5 bases and J dropped 9 bases, with 8 bases sitting between them. CDR1 is SEHNR, CDR2 FQNEAQ, per germline (reference sequence). The CDR3 is CASSAYLEQFF. The CDR3 nucleotides read TGTGCCAGCAGCGCTTACCTTGAGCAGTTCTTC.